These 15 T cell receptor beta chains were all obtained from the same sample, sequenced in a study of CD8+ T cells in alopecia areata. The sample's treatment: oral pan-JAK inhibitor, 5-10 mg twice daily. RNA extraction and reverse transcription yielded cDNA as sequencing template. TCRdb's copy holds only in-frame clones and misses some; the assay was immunoSEQ multiplex PCR. Of 100,000 to 130,000 clones detected, around 83% appear once; the ten largest clones hold around a quarter. The specimen comprised CD8+ T cells sorted from blood, sampled at week 24, from a patient treated with tofacitinib. These receptors all come from a human donor with alopecia areata.

The chain employs TRBV7-9 and TRBJ2-3; D uncertain. The CDR3 contains 15 residues. Germline lookup yields CDR1 SEHNR and CDR2 FQNEAQ (reference sequence). Trimming removed 5 bases at V and 0 bases at J, with 12 bases between. Written as DNA, the CDR3 is TGTGCCAGCAGCCCGGACGGTTTAAGCACAGATACGCAGTATTTT. It codes for CASSPDGLSTDTQYF.

The rearrangement links TRBV6-4 to TRBJ2-1; no clear D. The CDR3 totals 13 residues. V lost 5 bases, J lost 2 bases, and 7 bases lay in between. Germline lookup yields CDR1 MRHNA and CDR2 SNTAGT. DNA for the CDR3: TGTGCCAGCAGTTTTTCAGCCTACAATGAGCAGTTCTTC. It specifies CASSFSAYNEQFF.

There are a few counts of this clone. The chain recombines TRBV6-5 with TRBJ2-4; D is unresolved. Germline CDR1 is MNHEY and CDR2 is SVGAGI. V lost 6 bases and J 0 bases, leaving 12 bases between the germline ends. The CDR3 is 15 residues long. Here the CDR3 reads CASSPGPLAKNIQYF. CDR3 DNA: TGTGCCAGCAGCCCGGGCCCTCTAGCCAAAAACATTCAGTACTTC.

This clone was seen only once. This chain links TRBV9 with TRBJ2-4, with 10 bases that match TRBD2. Unmatched junction bases numbered 15, after V lost 7 bases and J lost 2 bases. The CDR3 loop spans 18 amino acids. CDR1 SGDLS and CDR2 YYNGEE come from the germline V gene. In DNA form, the CDR3 reads TGTGCCAGCCACCCCGTAGTTGAGCGGGGGGGCACCAAAAACATTCAGTACTTC. It is translated as CASHPVVERGGTKNIQYF.

This clone showed up just a few times. V and J are TRBV7-2 and TRBJ2-7; D is undetermined. Trimming shortened V by 2 bases and J by 2 bases, and 4 bases separated the two germline ends. Germline V gene data show CDR1 as SGHTA and CDR2 as FQGNSA. This CDR3 spans 12 amino acids. The CDR3 sequence is CASSLKPYEQYF. Written as DNA, the CDR3 is TGTGCCAGCAGCTTAAAGCCCTACGAGCAGTACTTC. The complete variable domain, with remaining parts taken from reference TRBV7-2 and TRBJ2-7, reads GAGVSQSPSNKVTEKGKDVELRCDPISGHTALYWYRQSLGQGLEFLIYFQGNSAPDKSGLPSDRFSAERTGGSVSTLTIQRTQQEDSAVYLCASSLKPYEQYFGPGTRLTVT.

The chain combines TRBV4-3 with TRBJ2-3, with 9 bases that match TRBD2. The length of the CDR3 is 18 residues. Germline values: CDR1 LGHNA, CDR2 YSLEER. V lost 4 bases and J lost 4; bases outside the gene matches: 15. The CDR3 loop is CASSLGSGGFLGADTQYF. CDR3 in DNA: TGCGCCAGCAGCCTAGGCAGCGGGGGGTTCCTGGGGGCAGATACGCAGTATTTT.

This clone has a single count. CDR3 in DNA: TGCGCCAGCAGCCTCTATCCTAATTCACCCCTCCACTTT. Protein: CASSLYPNSPLHF. This chain links TRBV4-3 with TRBJ1-6, with D unclear. Germline V lookup: CDR1 LGHNA, CDR2 YSLEER. The CDR3 spans 13 residues. Trimming cost V 4 bases and J 6 bases, with 7 bases left between them.

V gene TRBV7-9 combines with J gene TRBJ2-1, with a weak D call TRBD1 (6 bases). CDR3 length: 16 residues. The V end lost 0 bases, the J end lost 7 bases, and 16 bases lay between the germline ends. Germline CDR1 and CDR2: SEHNR and FQNEAQ (reference sequence). The CDR3 reads CASSLAYRAGRNEQFF. DNA for the CDR3: TGTGCCAGCAGCTTAGCGTACAGGGCCGGCCGGAATGAGCAGTTCTTC.

This clone was picked up one time. The gene calls are TRBV7-9 and TRBJ2-7; possibly TRBD1 for D (6 bases). The CDR3 is made up of 14 amino acids. Germline CDR1 is SEHNR and CDR2 is FQNEAQ (reference sequence). Trimming took off 6 bases at V and 6 bases at J, with 18 bases between the two ends. The CDR3, as DNA: TGTGCCAGCAGTTCAAGCACAGGGCCTCGCGAGCAGTACTTC. Its translation: CASSSSTGPREQYF.

The V call is TRBV6-5, the J call TRBJ1-6; 10 positions match TRBD1. The V gene's germline CDR1 is MNHEY and CDR2 SVGAGI. CDR3 length equals 14 residues. V trimming: 6 bases; J trimming: 10 bases; junction bases outside the gene matches: 6. CDR3 DNA sequence: TGTGCCAGCAGCACGGACAGGGGGAGCTCACCCCTCCACTTT. Amino acids: CASSTDRGSSPLHF.

The chain carries TRBV5-1 and TRBJ2-3; tentatively, D is TRBD1 (6 bases). Germline CDR1 is SGHRS and CDR2 is YFSETQ. Trimming stripped 3 bases from V and 4 bases from J, with 12 bases between. The CDR3 length is 14 residues. This CDR3 reads CASSYSQGADTQYF. The CDR3 region has the DNA TGCGCCAGCAGCTATTCACAGGGTGCAGATACGCAGTATTTT.

The V call is TRBV30, the J call TRBJ2-1; D is possibly TRBD2 (7 bases). Germline CDR1 and CDR2: GTSNPN and SVGIG (reference sequence). The CDR3 is made up of 15 amino acids. V lost 3 bases and J 4 bases, leaving 16 bases between the germline ends. CDR3 nucleotide sequence: TGTGCCTGGAGGATATCGGGGGGCGGGTACAATGAGCAGTTCTTC. It yields the protein CAWRISGGGYNEQFF.

The rearrangement joins TRBV6-1 to TRBJ2-3; D unresolved. Trimming stripped 9 bases from V and 2 bases from J, with 9 bases between. The CDR3 runs to 12 residues. Germline V lookup: CDR1 MNHNS, CDR2 SASEGT. CDR3 amino acids: CARDPFTDTQYF. CDR3 nucleotides: TGTGCCAGGGACCCCTTCACAGATACGCAGTATTTT.

V gene TRBV4-3 combines with J gene TRBJ2-7; D is unclear. This CDR3 has 16 amino acids. CDR1 is LGHNA, CDR2 YSLEER, per germline. The ends were cut back, 0 bases at V and 2 bases at J, with 14 bases in the middle. The chain's CDR3 is CASSQDPISFPYEQYF. Here the CDR3 DNA reads TGCGCCAGCAGCCAAGACCCGATAAGCTTCCCCTACGAGCAGTACTTC.

The chain has TRBV10-2 and TRBJ1-5; possibly TRBD1 for D (5 bases). This CDR3 has 12 amino acids. V was pared by 8 bases and J by 4 bases, with 9 bases between. Per germline, CDR1 WSHSY and CDR2 SAAADI. CDR3 sequence: CASGGGNQPQHF. In DNA form, the CDR3 reads TGCGCCAGCGGGGGGGGGAATCAGCCCCAGCATTTT.